This TCR beta chain is from a study of blood T cells in healthy people across ages. Using a J-beta primer mix together with a sample-barcoded 5' primer, a second PCR was run for roughly 7 to 11 cycles. TCRdb fed the 5' RACE reads into MiXCR, producing one record per CDR3 protein. This sample has about 1.7 million distinct CDR3 sequences; 28% occur once, and the top ten carry 7.7%. This clonotype was seen a few times. V was clipped by 1 base and J by 4 bases; unmatched bases: 1. This CDR3 has 15 residues. Germline V gene lookup returns CDR1 SGDLS and CDR2 YYNGEE. The origin of this receptor is a woman aged 30 to 39 in good health. The chain has TRBV9 and TRBJ2-3, with 12 bases identical to TRBD2. The sample comprised blood. The CDR3 loop reads CASSVRLAGADTQYF. CDR3 coding DNA: TGTGCCAGCAGCGTAAGACTAGCGGGGGCAGATACGCAGTATTTT.